These 5 T cell receptor beta chains were all obtained from the same sample, sequenced in a study of CD8 T cells in ankylosing spondylitis. TCRdb reanalysed the 5' RACE reads using MiXCR and keeps one entry per CDR3 protein. Among 750,000 to 850,000 distinct CDR3 sequences listed, about 10% were seen once. Study results and caveats: It appeared that ankylosing spondylitis blood was characterized by a TCR beta motif of several highly homologous variants.

The antigens of these receptors remain unknown. Sequenced material: blood, either unsorted or a sorted T cell fraction (not recorded which). Every receptor here comes from a male donor with ankylosing spondylitis.

This chain joins TRBV6-5 and TRBJ1-1, with 7 bases fitting TRBD1. CDR3 length equals 14 residues. In germline, CDR1 is MNHEY, CDR2 SVGAGI. J gave up 4 bases and V 2 bases, and 4 bases lay outside the gene matches. The CDR3 DNA is TGTGCCAGCAGTTACAATCAGGGGGGCACTGAAGCTTTCTTT. It translates to CASSYNQGGTEAFF.

The chain has TRBV20-1 and TRBJ2-7; 7 nucleotides match TRBD2. Germline assignment: CDR1 DFQATT and CDR2 SNEGSKA (reference sequence). The V gene end was trimmed by 5 bases and the J gene end by 1 base; junction bases not matched to a gene: 11. This CDR3 is 15 amino acids long. The DNA of the CDR3 is TGCAGTGCTCCCCTAGCGAGGCGGGAGTCCTACGAGCAGTACTTC. Its translation is CSAPLARRESYEQYF.

This clonotype was observed a handful of times. The V call is TRBV28, the J call TRBJ2-1, with 9 bases matching TRBD2. The CDR3 is made up of 16 amino acids. J lost 3 bases, V lost 3 bases, and 6 bases had no gene match. Germline V gives CDR1 MDHEN, CDR2 SYDVKM. The CDR3 DNA reads as TGTGCCAGCAGTTTTGCAGTAGCGGGGGACTACAATGAGCAGTTCTTC. Amino acids: CASSFAVAGDYNEQFF.

This clonotype was seen ten or more times. The chain uses TRBV29-1 and TRBJ2-7; D not resolved. V was cut by 4 bases and J by 3 bases, with 4 bases left in between. The germline gives CDR1 SQVTM, CDR2 ANQGSEA. CDR3 size: 10 residues. CDR3 amino acids: CSVAGYEQYF. The CDR3 DNA reads TGCAGCGTTGCCGGCTACGAGCAGTACTTC.

The V and J genes are TRBV20-1 and TRBJ2-5; D not certain. From germline, CDR1 is DFQATT and CDR2 SNEGSKA (reference sequence). The CDR3 totals 11 residues. V lost 3 bases, J lost 5 bases, and 7 bases lay in between. CDR3 in DNA: TGCAGTGCTAGCAAGGAGGAGACCCAGTACTTC. This codes for CSASKEETQYF.